One T cell receptor (beta chain) is described in this entry. Its antigen remains undetermined. No qualities accompany the bases; no much larger clone lies one base away. These data are taken from a study of blood T cell repertoires in COVID-19 (dated by TCRdb to about 2020). About the investigation overall: The collaborator samples originated in the United States, Italy and Spain and spanned the acute and convalescent phases of COVID-19. The material from the prospective study consisted of cDNA or gDNA derived from T cells, B-cell-depleted T cells, or PBMCs. The dataset comprised deeply sampled blood TCRbeta repertoires from subjects exposed to, actively infected with, or recovered from COVID-19. The repertoires were made available in a free public database intended to serve as a resource for research on the immune response to SARS-CoV-2. Samples were obtained from the ongoing ImmuneRACE study (first 160 participants) and from over 1,000 subjects provided by 6 global collaborators. Nearly every sample came with metadata listing a de-identified subject ID, COVID-19 status, age in years and sex. Where available, HLA class I and class II types were taken from metadata supplied by the sample provider and were not determined by assay-based typing.

Overall study results and their limits: The amount of clinical and demographic metadata varied by source and participant and was provided uncurated.

Each collaborating institution followed its own protocols to collect whole blood in K2EDTA tubes. For TCRbeta analysis, collaborator samples were shipped as frozen whole blood, as isolated PBMCs, or as DNA extracted from either sample type. The immunoSEQ Assay, a bias-controlled multiplex PCR, was used to amplify TCRbeta CDR3 regions from genomic DNA. The authors processed their data as follows. Nucleated cell counts per sample were estimated from amplification of reference gene primers within the assay. Sequence reads were collapsed and filtered to measure the absolute abundance of every unique TCRbeta CDR3 rearrangement. Productive Simpson clonality was computed per sample as the square root of Simpson's diversity index over productive rearrangements. TCRdb retrieved this table from immuneACCESS and kept in-frame rearrangements only. Not all clones are present; in checked studies, unresolved V genes account for under half, and no reason is known for the remainder. V and J calls and clone size come straight from that table; D and trimming were deduced from the DNA. In this sample the table shows about 100,000 clones, over 75% of which occur a single time. The top ten constitute 5.5% to 8% of the sample.

The TCR was taken from a woman in her sixties or seventies with acute or convalescent COVID-19. Source material: peripheral blood.

The CDR3 region: CASSQLGGGYNEQFF. In nucleotide form, the sequence is TGCGCCAGCAGCCAACTGGGGGGAGGGTACAATGAGCAGTTCTTC. Here the chain combines TRBV5-1 and TRBJ2-1, with 7 bases matching TRBD2. The germline V gene specifies SGHRS as CDR1 and YFSETQ as CDR2. Trimming removed 4 bases from V and 4 bases from J; the gene matches leave 8 bases unexplained. Counted from cysteine to phenylalanine, this CDR3 has 15 amino acids. Only the CDR3 part of the read is kept: 45 bases, read in frame from the first base.